Presented here are 19 T cell receptor beta chains from one specimen sequenced in a study of blood T cell repertoires in COVID-19. The assay was immunoSEQ multiplex PCR, and TCRdb's table has in-frame clones only and misses some. The sample carries about 100,000 clones, 85% to 90% recorded once. Sequenced input: peripheral blood. Receptors originate from a woman aged 80 or over with acute or convalescent COVID-19.

The chain joins TRBV6-5 to TRBJ2-7; TRBD2 is a possible D gene (5 bases). This CDR3 region has 13 residues. Per germline, CDR1 MNHEY and CDR2 SVGAGI. The V gene lost 5 bases and the J gene lost 5 bases, with 13 bases spanning the gap. The chain's CDR3 is CASSHLSGNEQYF. In nucleotides, the CDR3 is TGTGCCAGCAGTCATCTCTCCGGGAACGAGCAGTACTTC.

This chain uses TRBV27 with TRBJ2-7; 8 bases fit TRBD2. The CDR3 has 17 amino acids. V gave up 4 bases and J gave up 3 bases; unmatched junction bases: 14. Germline-derived CDR1 and CDR2 are MNHEY and SMNVEV (reference sequence). The chain's CDR3 is CASSSALGGGSLYEQYF. The CDR3 region has the DNA TGTGCCAGCAGTTCCGCCCTCGGGGGGGGCTCCCTCTACGAGCAGTACTTC.

The J gene is TRBJ2-3, the V gene TRBV19; TRBD2 matches at 14 bases. In germline, CDR1 is LNHDA, CDR2 SQIVND (reference sequence). V lost 5 bases, J lost 2 bases, and 9 bases stayed unmatched. CDR3 length equals 18 residues. Written as DNA, the CDR3 is TGTGCCAGTAGTCTAGGACTAGCGGGGGGTCGCTACACAGATACGCAGTATTTT. Translating gives CASSLGLAGGRYTDTQYF. The full variable domain, rest sourced from reference TRBV19 and TRBJ2-3, is DGGITQSPKYLFRKEGQNVTLSCEQNLNHDAMYWYRQDPGQGLRLIYYSQIVNDFQKGDIAEGYSVSREKKESFPLTVTSAQKNPTAFYLCASSLGLAGGRYTDTQYFGPGTRLTVL.

The CDR3 DNA reads TGTGCCAGCCCGGGGGACGGGGACAAAAACATTCAGTACTTC. Protein: CASPGDGDKNIQYF. This chain connects TRBV9 to TRBJ2-4; D may be TRBD2 (6 bases). The V gene's germline CDR1 is SGDLS and CDR2 YYNGEE. V lost 7 bases and J 3 bases, leaving 14 bases between the germline ends. This CDR3 is 14 amino acids long. Full variable domain (rest looked up from reference TRBV9 and TRBJ2-4): DSGVTQTPKHLITATGQRVTLRCSPRSGDLSVYWYQQSLDQGLQFLIQYYNGEERAKGNILERFSAQQFPDLHSELNLSSLELGDSALYFCASPGDGDKNIQYFGAGTRLSVL.

J is TRBJ2-7 and V is TRBV5-1; 10 bases are shared with TRBD2. The CDR3 extends over 16 amino acids. V shed 4 bases, J shed 0 bases, and the junction held 7 bases outside the gene matches. Germline CDR1 and CDR2: SGHRS and YFSETQ. Here the CDR3 reads CASSGGLAPSSYEQYF. Here the CDR3 DNA reads TGCGCCAGCAGCGGGGGACTAGCGCCAAGCTCCTACGAGCAGTACTTC. Based on the CDR3 plus reference TRBV5-1 and TRBJ2-7, the full variable domain is KAGVTQTPRYLIKTRGQQVTLSCSPISGHRSVSWYQQTPGQGLQFLFEYFSETQRNKGNFPGRFSGRQFSNSRSEMNVSTLELGDSALYLCASSGGLAPSSYEQYFGPGTRLTVT.

J is TRBJ2-7 and V is TRBV7-2; tentatively, D is TRBD1 (8 bases). CDR3 length: 15 residues. V shed 7 bases and J shed 6 bases, with 22 bases lying between them. Germline V gene sequence: CDR1 SGHTA, CDR2 FQGNSA. The CDR3 sequence: CASTPGGGGALEQYF. The CDR3 DNA reads as TGTGCCAGCACCCCAGGGGGCGGGGGTGCGCTCGAGCAGTACTTC.

The rearrangement uses TRBV28 and TRBJ2-2; 9 bases agree with TRBD1. Trimming took 5 bases from V and 5 from J; bases not matched to a gene: 9. Germline lookup yields CDR1 MDHEN and CDR2 SYDVKM. This CDR3 has 16 residues. The chain's CDR3 is CASSIYRGHGTGELFF. For the CDR3, the DNA is TGTGCCAGCAGTATATACAGGGGGCACGGGACCGGGGAGCTGTTTTTT.

About this clone: A read error may account for a junction end that differs from germline. The V and J genes are TRBV23-1 and TRBJ2-5; 8 nucleotides align to TRBD2. TRBV23-1 is an open reading frame, and its role is uncertain. There are 18 residues in the CDR3. CDR3 loop: CASSQSNFSGGYQETQYF. The CDR3 DNA reads TGCGCCAGCAGTCAATCTAACTTTTCGGGGGGGTACCAGGAGACCCAGTACTTC.

CDR3 sequence reads: CASSLASRGEETQYF. The DNA of the CDR3 is TGTGCCAGCAGCTTGGCCTCGCGGGGGGAAGAGACCCAGTACTTC. The rearrangement links TRBV5-4 to TRBJ2-5, with 8 positions matching TRBD2. Germline V gene data show CDR1 as SGHNT and CDR2 as YYREEE (reference sequence). Trimming removed 0 bases from V and 3 bases from J; junction bases left unmatched: 4. The CDR3 totals 15 residues.

This clone was observed a single time. J is TRBJ2-5 and V is TRBV19; tentative D call: TRBD2 (6 bases). Trimming took 3 bases from V and 2 from J, leaving 10 bases between them. This CDR3 spans 14 amino acids. Germline loops: CDR1 LNHDA, CDR2 SQIVND (reference sequence). CDR3 sequence (DNA): TGTGCCAGTAGTATCCGGGACTTTCAAGAGACCCAGTACTTC. Its protein is CASSIRDFQETQYF. The full variable domain, completed using reference TRBV19 and TRBJ2-5, is DGGITQSPKYLFRKEGQNVTLSCEQNLNHDAMYWYRQDPGQGLRLIYYSQIVNDFQKGDIAEGYSVSREKKESFPLTVTSAQKNPTAFYLCASSIRDFQETQYFGPGTRLLVL.

The chain links TRBV11-3 to TRBJ2-7; 12 bases match TRBD1. This CDR3 has 15 residues. CDR1 is SGHNT and CDR2 is YENEEA in the germline V gene. V lost 4 bases to trimming and J lost 0 bases; unmatched junction nucleotides: 1. CDR3 sequence: CASSSGQGASYEQYF. CDR3 nucleotides: TGTGCCAGCAGCTCGGGACAGGGGGCCTCCTACGAGCAGTACTTC.

This chain links TRBV6-5 with TRBJ2-2; TRBD2 might be the D (5 bases). There are 13 residues in the CDR3. Germline V CDR1 and CDR2: MNHEY, SVGAGI. The V and J ends lost 6 bases and 7 bases respectively, with 12 bases between them. For the CDR3, the DNA is TGTGCCAGCAGGTCCCTAGCTGGCGGGGAGCTGTTTTTT. Translation: CASRSLAGGELFF.

This chain connects TRBV2 to TRBJ1-1, with D hard to call. This CDR3 spans 13 amino acids. Germline-derived CDR1 and CDR2 are SNHLY and FYNNEI. V shed 4 bases and J shed 1 base, with 7 bases lying between them. The CDR3: CASSGAANTEAFF. In nucleotides, the CDR3 is TGTGCCAGCAGTGGTGCGGCGAACACTGAAGCTTTCTTT. Based on the CDR3 plus reference TRBV2 and TRBJ1-1, the full variable domain is EPEVTQTPSHQVTQMGQEVILRCVPISNHLYFYWYRQILGQKVEFLVSFYNNEISEKSEIFDDQFSVERPDGSNFTLKIRSTKLEDSAMYFCASSGAANTEAFFGQGTRLTVV.

This clone was detected only once. V usage is TRBV5-1 and J usage is TRBJ2-3, with TRBD2 matching over 8 bases. There are 16 residues in the CDR3. V dropped 3 bases and J dropped 2; count of bases not matched to a gene: 8. Germline V lookup: CDR1 SGHRS, CDR2 YFSETQ. Here the CDR3 DNA reads TGCGCCAGCAGCTCCTTCGGCGGGGGGCCCACAGATACGCAGTATTTT. Translation gives CASSSFGGGPTDTQYF.

This chain links TRBV11-2 with TRBJ2-3, with 7 bases lining up with TRBD1. The CDR3 totals 14 residues. Germline assignment: CDR1 SGHAT and CDR2 FQNNGV. The ends lost 2 bases at V and 6 bases at J; junction bases unmatched: 5. The CDR3 bases are TGTGCCAGCAGCTTATCACAGGGGCGGGATACGCAGTATTTT. This gives the protein CASSLSQGRDTQYF.

This chain joins TRBV7-2 and TRBJ2-5; 8 bases map to TRBD1. The CDR3 consists of 13 residues. Looked up from germline, CDR1 is SGHTA and CDR2 is FQGNSA. The trim removed 5 bases at V and 5 bases at J, leaving 4 bases unmatched. The CDR3, as DNA: TGTGCCAGCAGCCCTACAGGGGGGGAGACCCAGTACTTC. Its protein product is CASSPTGGETQYF.

The V and J genes are TRBV28 and TRBJ2-3, with 7 bases matching TRBD2. There are 15 residues in the CDR3. Per germline, CDR1 MDHEN and CDR2 SYDVKM. With 5 bases clipped from V and 3 bases from J, the junction kept 8 bases outside the gene matches. The CDR3 region is CASSLYRGGTDTQYF. The CDR3 bases are TGTGCCAGCAGTCTTTACCGGGGAGGGACAGATACGCAGTATTTT.

The table lists this clone with a count of one. J is TRBJ2-5 and V is TRBV20-1; D uncertain. This CDR3 comprises 11 residues. Trimming removed 2 bases from V and 7 bases from J, with 8 bases in between. Germline CDR1 is DFQATT and CDR2 is SNEGSKA (reference sequence). Here the CDR3 reads CSARSGSTQYF. The CDR3 DNA reads as TGCAGTGCTAGATCCGGGTCGACCCAGTACTTC.

This clone came up a few times. This chain connects TRBV29-1 to TRBJ2-7; 7 bases map to TRBD1. Germline-derived CDR1 and CDR2 are SQVTM and ANQGSEA. CDR3 length: 12 amino acids. J lost 3 bases, V lost 3 bases, and 2 bases had no gene match. The CDR3: CSVEDRNYEQYF. As DNA, the CDR3 is TGCAGCGTTGAGGACAGGAACTACGAGCAGTACTTC.